The T cell receptor beta chain under discussion was sequenced for a study of T cells after yellow fever vaccination. Study-wide results and caveats: The booster response re-showed most primary clones: 96% CD4, almost 90% CD8. Abundant clonotypes from the bulk population could get into FACS-sorted repertoires as contaminants.

TCRdb passed the 5' RACE reads through MiXCR, listing each CDR3 protein once. The data hold 10,000 or so distinct CDR3 sequences, with about 6% observed a single time. Ten or more counts support this clonotype. The CDR3 loop spans 13 amino acids. Germline V CDR1 and CDR2: WSHSY, SAAADI. V lost 2 bases, J lost 4 bases, and 8 bases lay in between. The sample was PBMCs, either bulk or a sorted T-cell subset (CD4+, CD8+, memory, or dextramer-sorted; not recorded which), taken on the day of the yellow fever booster vaccination. The clonotype originates from a man aged 25-45 years who received the YFV17D yellow fever vaccine. This chain joins TRBV10-2 and TRBJ2-5, with D perhaps TRBD1 (6 bases). CDR3 sequence (DNA): TGCGCCAGCAGTGAGAACAGGGCAGAGACCCAGTACTTC. This sequence encodes CASSENRAETQYF.